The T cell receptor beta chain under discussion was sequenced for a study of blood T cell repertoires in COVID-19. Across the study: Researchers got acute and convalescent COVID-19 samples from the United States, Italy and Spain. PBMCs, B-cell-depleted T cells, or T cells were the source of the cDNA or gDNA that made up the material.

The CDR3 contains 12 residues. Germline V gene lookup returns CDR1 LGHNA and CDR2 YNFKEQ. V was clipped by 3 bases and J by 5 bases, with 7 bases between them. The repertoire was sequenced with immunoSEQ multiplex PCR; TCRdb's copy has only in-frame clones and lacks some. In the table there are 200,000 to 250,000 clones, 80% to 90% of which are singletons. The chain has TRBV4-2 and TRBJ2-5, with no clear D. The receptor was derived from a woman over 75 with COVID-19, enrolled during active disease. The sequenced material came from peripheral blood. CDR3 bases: TGTGCCAGCAGCCAGCACGGGGAGACCCAGTACTTC. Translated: CASSQHGETQYF.